Presented here are 25 T cell receptor beta chains from one specimen sequenced in a study of response to subunit inactivated influenza vaccine. TCRdb itself ran the RT-PCR reads through MiXCR, one entry per CDR3 protein. The table includes more than 550,000 distinct CDR3 sequences, 11% detected once. The data were also submitted as part of a second study, on T cells expressing NK-cell markers. As that study records: TCR beta cDNA was made by 5'RACE template switching with UMIs.

The sequencing used PBMCs from blood, collected on the day of vaccination. The receptors derive from a man aged 50 or older who received an inactivated influenza vaccine.

This clonotype was found a few times. V and J are TRBV6-1 and TRBJ2-3, with D perhaps TRBD1 or TRBD2 (6 bases each). V lost 5 bases, J lost 1 base, and 16 bases lay in between. Germline V gene lookup returns CDR1 MNHNS and CDR2 SASEGT. CDR3 length equals 16 residues. The DNA of the CDR3 is TGTGCCAGCAGTCAAGACCGGAGGGGGGGCACAGATACGCAGTATTTT. Translated, it gives CASSQDRRGGTDTQYF.

The CDR3 is CASSPRTGADTQYF. The CDR3 nucleotides are TGTGCCAGCAGCCCACGGACAGGTGCAGATACGCAGTATTTT. This chain links TRBV9 with TRBJ2-3; TRBD1 aligns across 7 bases. CDR1 is SGDLS and CDR2 is YYNGEE in the germline V gene. The CDR3 contains 14 residues. The V segment lost 4 bases and the J segment 4 bases; nucleotides outside the gene matches: 6.

There are many counts of this clonotype. The gene calls are TRBV3-1 and TRBJ2-1; TRBD1 matches 8 bases. Looked up from germline, CDR1 is LGHDT and CDR2 is YNNKEL (reference sequence). V lost 3 bases and J lost 10; bases outside the gene matches: 5. The CDR3 has 13 residues. CDR3 protein: CASSQGGTGEQFF. For the CDR3, the DNA is TGTGCCAGCAGCCAGGGCGGGACAGGAGAGCAGTTCTTC.

This clonotype was counted between two and nine times. The genes are TRBV15 and TRBJ1-5; the D gene is possibly TRBD1 (6 bases). Looked up from germline, CDR1 is LNHNV and CDR2 is YYDKDF (reference sequence). The CDR3 sequence is 16 residues long. The germline V and J ends were trimmed by 3 bases and 6 bases, with 18 bases remaining between them. The CDR3 spells CATSRVQQGIGQPQHF. The CDR3 DNA follows: TGTGCCACCAGCAGGGTTCAACAGGGTATTGGTCAGCCCCAGCATTTT. Combining the CDR3 with reference TRBV15 and TRBJ1-5 gives the whole variable domain DAMVIQNPRYQVTQFGKPVTLSCSQTLNHNVMYWYQQKSSQAPKLLFHYYDKDFNNEADTPDNFQSRRPNTSFCFLDIRSPGLGDTAMYLCATSRVQQGIGQPQHFGDGTRLSIL.

The DNA for the CDR3 is TGTGCCAGCAGTTACAGGGCCCCCCAGAACACTGAAGCTTTCTTT. It codes for CASSYRAPQNTEAFF. The chain recombines TRBV12-3 or TRBV12-4 with TRBJ1-1, with D maybe TRBD1 (6 bases). The CDR3 is 15 residues long. V was cut by 4 bases and J by 1 base, with 13 bases left in between.

Only a few counts were recorded for this clonotype. The V call is TRBV7-8, the J call TRBJ2-1, with D tentatively TRBD2 (5 bases). Germline V lookup: CDR1 SGHVS, CDR2 FQNEAQ. The CDR3 loop spans 16 amino acids. V lost 2 bases and J lost 6, with 17 bases in between. The CDR3: CASSLRASLAGNEQFF. For the CDR3, the DNA is TGTGCCAGCAGCTTAAGAGCGTCGCTAGCCGGCAATGAGCAGTTCTTC. Drawing the rest from reference TRBV7-8 and TRBJ2-1, the complete variable domain is GAGVSQSPRYKVAKRGQDVALRCDPISGHVSLFWYQQALGQGPEFLTYFQNEAQLDKSGLPSDRFFAERPEGSVSTLKIQRTQQEDSAVYLCASSLRASLAGNEQFFGPGTRLTVL.

This clonotype has a handful of counts. The chain joins TRBV12-3 or TRBV12-4 to TRBJ2-1; 8 nucleotides align to TRBD1. V dropped 6 bases and J dropped 9; count of bases not matched to a gene: 10. The CDR3 runs 14 residues. CDR3 residues: CASRDRVSHIEQFF. The CDR3 bases are TGTGCCAGCAGGGACAGGGTATCGCACATTGAGCAGTTCTTC.

This clonotype was detected many times. The chain couples TRBV5-1 to TRBJ1-1; 9 bases fit TRBD1. The CDR3 loop spans 17 amino acids. Germline CDR1 SGHRS, CDR2 YFSETQ. V was clipped by 0 bases and J by 6 bases; unmatched bases: 12. The CDR3 loop is CASSLAGTGHIGPEAFF. The CDR3, as DNA: TGCGCCAGCAGCTTGGCCGGGACAGGGCATATTGGTCCTGAAGCTTTCTTT.

The chain combines TRBV14 with TRBJ2-7; D is undetermined. This CDR3 has 15 residues. V was clipped by 4 bases and J by 2 bases, with 15 bases between them. Germline loops: CDR1 SGHDN, CDR2 FVKESK. CDR3 bases: TGTGCCAGCAGCCTACCGACACACCTTCCCTACGAGCAGTACTTC. Protein: CASSLPTHLPYEQYF.

V gene TRBV19 combines with J gene TRBJ2-5; possible D gene TRBD1, 6 bases. CDR3 length: 13 amino acids. CDR1 is LNHDA, CDR2 SQIVND, per germline (reference sequence). V lost 4 bases and J lost 5, with 11 bases in between. In nucleotides, the CDR3 is TGTGCCAGTAGTACTACAGGGTATGAGACCCAGTACTTC. Translating it yields CASSTTGYETQYF.

This chain joins TRBV4-1 and TRBJ2-2; D might be TRBD2 (6 bases). The CDR3 totals 15 residues. In germline, CDR1 is MGHRA, CDR2 YSYEKL. Between the trimmed V and J ends, which lost 0 bases and 5 bases, there was a span of 10 bases. For the CDR3, the DNA is TGCGCCAGCAGCCAAGAAGGGACTGTTACCGGGGAGCTGTTTTTT. Amino acid sequence: CASSQEGTVTGELFF.

The chain has TRBV4-3 and TRBJ2-2; possibly TRBD2 for D (6 bases). Trimming left V 1 base short and J 4 bases short, with 10 bases between. The CDR3 is 15 residues long. The germline V gene encodes CDR1 LGHNA and CDR2 YSLEER. The CDR3 loop is CASSQAAGFTGELFF. The DNA of the CDR3 is TGCGCCAGCAGCCAAGCCGCGGGGTTCACCGGGGAGCTGTTTTTT.

This clonotype was observed a handful of times. The chain joins TRBV28 to TRBJ1-5; the match to TRBD1 covers 7 bases. The CDR3 consists of 19 residues. Losses at the gene ends were 3 bases for V and 1 base for J; bases not matched to a gene: 15. Looked up from germline, CDR1 is MDHEN and CDR2 is SYDVKM. DNA of the CDR3: TGTGCCAGCAGTTTCCCCTCTACTAACAGGGGATGGAGCAATCAGCCCCAGCATTTT. Translated, it gives CASSFPSTNRGWSNQPQHF.

This clonotype has ten or more counts. The chain combines TRBV6-5 with TRBJ2-7; perhaps TRBD2 as D (5 bases). CDR3 length: 12 residues. Germline CDR1 is MNHEY and CDR2 is SVGAGI. V gave up 8 bases and J gave up 7 bases, with 15 bases separating them. The CDR3 DNA reads TGTGCCAGCGGAGGTGCAAGAAATGAGCAGTACTTC. It encodes CASGGARNEQYF.

This clonotype was counted only a few times. This chain links TRBV4-2 with TRBJ2-5; D perhaps matches TRBD2 (6 bases). Germline V CDR1 and CDR2: LGHNA, YNFKEQ. This CDR3 has 15 amino acids. Trimming took 0 bases from V and 5 from J, leaving 13 bases between them. The CDR3: CASSQDKLGLETQYF. CDR3 nucleotides: TGTGCCAGCAGCCAAGATAAGTTGGGACTTGAGACCCAGTACTTC.

This chain links TRBV7-6 with TRBJ2-1; D gene uncertain. This CDR3 is 14 amino acids long. Trimming pared 0 bases from V and 0 bases from J, leaving 3 bases between. The V gene's germline CDR1 is SGHVS and CDR2 FNYEAQ. The CDR3 nucleotides read TGTGCCAGCAGCTTAGCGGACTCCTACAATGAGCAGTTCTTC. Translated: CASSLADSYNEQFF.

The chain recombines TRBV12-3 or TRBV12-4 with TRBJ2-3, with a weak D call TRBD2 (5 bases). Trimming shortened V by 3 bases and J by 2 bases, and 9 bases separated the two germline ends. CDR3 length equals 14 residues. CDR3: CASSFFGDTDTQYF. The CDR3 DNA is TGTGCCAGCAGTTTCTTCGGGGACACAGATACGCAGTATTTT.

This clonotype was seen more than once but under ten times. The genes are TRBV10-3 and TRBJ2-3; 15 positions match TRBD2. J lost 7 bases, V lost 3 bases, and 11 bases had no gene match. The CDR3 spans 18 residues. CDR1 ENHRY and CDR2 SYGVKD come from the germline V gene. In nucleotides, the CDR3 is TGTGCCATCAGTGACGGACTAGCGGGAGGGGGACTCGGGTATACGCAGTATTTT. It translates to CAISDGLAGGGLGYTQYF.

This clonotype was seen only a few times. CDR3 in amino acids: CASSMTGDGYTF. DNA of the CDR3: TGTGCCAGCAGTATGACAGGGGATGGCTACACCTTC. This chain links TRBV5-6 with TRBJ1-2; 8 bases are a match to TRBD1. With 5 bases clipped from V and 6 bases from J, the junction kept 3 bases outside the gene matches. CDR1 SGHDT and CDR2 YYEEEE come from the germline V gene. This CDR3 comprises 12 residues.

This clonotype was picked up a small number of times. The chain joins TRBV7-9 to TRBJ1-2; D uncertain. Germline CDR1 is SEHNR and CDR2 is FQNEAQ (reference sequence). The CDR3 extends over 11 amino acids. Trimming took 5 bases from V and 7 from J, leaving 8 bases between them. The CDR3 DNA reads TGTGCCAGCAGCCAAACAGTTGGCTACACCTTC. Translating it yields CASSQTVGYTF.

This clonotype was observed a few times. The rearrangement links TRBV29-1 to TRBJ2-3, with 9 bases lining up with TRBD2. After removal of 0 bases from V and 6 bases from J, the junction contained 13 bases not matched to a gene. This CDR3 has 17 residues. CDR1 is SQVTM, CDR2 ANQGSEA, per germline. CDR3 residues: CSVEDRERAGGWDTQYF. CDR3 DNA sequence: TGCAGCGTTGAAGATCGGGAGCGAGCGGGAGGTTGGGATACGCAGTATTTT.

This clonotype was seen a handful of times. The genes are TRBV5-1 and TRBJ2-1, with TRBD2 matching 10 bases. This CDR3 region has 17 residues. The J segment lost 2 bases and the V segment lost 0 bases, leaving 5 bases of the junction unmatched. CDR1 and CDR2 (germline): SGHRS, YFSETQ. The CDR3 DNA sequence: TGCGCCAGCAGCTTGGCGGAGCGGGGGGGCACCTACAATGAGCAGTTCTTC. Translation gives CASSLAERGGTYNEQFF.

This clonotype has just a few counts. This chain joins TRBV3-1 and TRBJ1-1; TRBD1 agrees at 8 bases. Per the germline V gene, CDR1 is LGHDT and CDR2 is YNNKEL (reference sequence). V lost 2 bases to trimming and J lost 6 bases; unmatched junction nucleotides: 5. The CDR3 is 14 residues long. In DNA, the CDR3 is TGTGCCAGCAGCCAACCAGGACAGGGATCTGAAGCTTTCTTT. Translating gives CASSQPGQGSEAFF.

Ten or more counts support this clonotype. J is TRBJ2-3 and V is TRBV7-2; TRBD2 agrees at 8 bases. V trimming: 5 bases; J trimming: 2 bases; junction bases outside the gene matches: 12. This CDR3 is 17 amino acids long. Per the germline V gene, CDR1 is SGHTA and CDR2 is FQGNSA. The CDR3 sequence is CASSNRRAGGVTDTQYF. CDR3 sequence (DNA): TGTGCCAGCAGCAACAGGAGGGCGGGGGGCGTCACAGATACGCAGTATTTT.

V and J are TRBV20-1 and TRBJ1-2; D is unresolved. The CDR3 runs 13 residues. The V gene's germline CDR1 is DFQATT and CDR2 SNEGSKA (reference sequence). With 7 bases removed from V and 0 bases from J, the gap between germline ends came to 12 bases. This chain's CDR3 is CSVPGFSNYGYTF. As DNA, the CDR3 is TGCAGTGTCCCGGGGTTTTCTAACTATGGCTACACCTTC.